What follows are 29 T cell receptor beta chains derived from one specimen sequenced in a study of PD-L1 blockade in urothelial cancer. The data were produced by immunoSEQ multiplex PCR, yet TCRdb's version contains in-frame clones alone and is incomplete. Altogether about 87,000 clones are present, roughly 84% being singletons, with the ten largest covering 2% to 2.5%. The time point is: pretreatment peripheral blood. This material consisted of PBMCs, taken around atezolizumab (anti-PD-L1) treatment. These receptor sequences come from a man aged 60-69 years with urothelial cancer.

The rearrangement links TRBV5-1 to TRBJ2-5; 7 nucleotides match TRBD1. The J segment lost 5 bases and the V segment lost 4 bases, leaving 11 bases of the junction unmatched. The germline V gene has CDR1 SGHRS and CDR2 YFSETQ. The CDR3 is made up of 15 amino acids. The DNA of the CDR3 is TGCGCCAGCAGCAGATCTATACAGGGGCTGGAGACCCAGTACTTC. It codes for CASSRSIQGLETQYF.

J is TRBJ2-5 and V is TRBV7-2; 10 bases fit TRBD2. The CDR3 runs 16 residues. The V and J ends lost 0 bases and 2 bases, in that order; junction bases with no gene match: 3. The germline V gene has CDR1 SGHTA and CDR2 FQGNSA. The CDR3 DNA reads TGTGCCAGCAGCTTAGCGGCTAGCGGGGGTCAAGAGACCCAGTACTTC. Its protein is CASSLAASGGQETQYF. Based on the CDR3 plus reference TRBV7-2 and TRBJ2-5, the full variable domain is GAGVSQSPSNKVTEKGKDVELRCDPISGHTALYWYRQSLGQGLEFLIYFQGNSAPDKSGLPSDRFSAERTGGSVSTLTIQRTQQEDSAVYLCASSLAASGGQETQYFGPGTRLLVL.

This chain links TRBV15 with TRBJ1-3; D unresolved. Trimming took 5 bases from V and 3 from J, leaving 14 bases between them. This CDR3 has 15 amino acids. Germline V CDR1 and CDR2: LNHNV, YYDKDF (reference sequence). CDR3 residues: CATSPGGVGGNTIYF. The CDR3 coding sequence is TGTGCCACCAGCCCAGGTGGTGTTGGTGGAAACACCATATATTTT. The variable domain in full, with the rest retrieved from reference TRBV15 and TRBJ1-3, is DAMVIQNPRYQVTQFGKPVTLSCSQTLNHNVMYWYQQKSSQAPKLLFHYYDKDFNNEADTPDNFQSRRPNTSFCFLDIRSPGLGDTAMYLCATSPGGVGGNTIYFGEGSWLTVV.

This chain joins TRBV15 and TRBJ2-1; TRBD2 matches at 11 bases. Germline-derived CDR1 and CDR2 are LNHNV and YYDKDF (reference sequence). With V trimmed by 0 bases and J by 4 bases, 14 bases remained unmatched. The CDR3 contains 20 residues. As DNA, the CDR3 is TGTGCCACCAGCAGAGATCGACGGGGGATTAGCGGGAGGGGGTACAATGAGCAGTTCTTC. It yields the protein CATSRDRRGISGRGYNEQFF.

This chain joins TRBV27 and TRBJ1-1; D is ambiguous. Per the germline V gene, CDR1 is MNHEY and CDR2 is SMNVEV (reference sequence). V lost 4 bases, J lost 4 bases, and 13 bases lay in between. The CDR3 sequence is 14 residues long. The CDR3 region is CASSWTRGGTEAFF. Written as DNA, the CDR3 is TGTGCCAGCAGTTGGACGCGGGGAGGCACTGAAGCTTTCTTT.

CDR3 region: CASRTPQGYTGELFF. The CDR3 DNA sequence: TGTGCCAGCAGAACACCACAGGGGTACACCGGGGAGCTGTTTTTT. This sequence joins TRBV6-5 and TRBJ2-2; 7 bases line up with TRBD1. Germline CDR1 reads MNHEY; CDR2 reads SVGAGI. Unmatched junction bases numbered 7, after V lost 6 bases and J lost 3 bases. The CDR3 covers 15 residues.

This clone was seen once. The rearrangement links TRBV6-1 to TRBJ1-5, with TRBD1 matching over 7 bases. The V gene end was trimmed by 7 bases and the J gene end by 4 bases; junction bases not matched to a gene: 10. The CDR3 sequence is 15 residues long. The germline CDR1 and CDR2 sequences are MNHNS and SASEGT. The CDR3 coding sequence is TGTGCCAGCACGAAAAACAGGGGACCGAATCAGCCCCAGCATTTT. It translates to CASTKNRGPNQPQHF.

The gene calls are TRBV6-4 and TRBJ2-3; TRBD2 matches at 8 bases. The germline V gene has CDR1 MRHNA and CDR2 SNTAGT. This CDR3 has 16 amino acids. J was trimmed by 7 bases and V by 3 bases; bases with no gene match: 12. The CDR3 nucleotides are TGTGCCAGCAGTGAAAAGGGGAGCGGGGGTGATCATACGCAGTATTTT. This gives the protein CASSEKGSGGDHTQYF.

The CDR3 here is CASSLAQGRTEAFF. For the CDR3, the DNA is TGCGCCAGCAGCTTGGCCCAGGGGAGAACTGAAGCTTTCTTT. The chain combines TRBV5-1 with TRBJ1-1; D is possibly TRBD1 (6 bases). The V and J ends lost 0 bases and 5 bases respectively, with 11 bases between them. Per the germline V gene, CDR1 is SGHRS and CDR2 is YFSETQ. The CDR3 extends over 14 amino acids.

The V call is TRBV12-5, the J call TRBJ2-1, with D perhaps matching TRBD1 (6 bases). CDR3 size: 16 residues. The germline CDR1 and CDR2 sequences are LGHNT and FRNRAP. Trimming shortened V by 1 base and J by 7 bases, and 17 bases separated the two germline ends. The CDR3 loop is CASGLEELRGQNEQFF. In nucleotides, the CDR3 is TGTGCTAGTGGTTTGGAAGAGCTCAGGGGCCAAAATGAGCAGTTCTTC.

J is TRBJ1-2 and V is TRBV18; maybe TRBD1 (6 bases). The CDR3 length is 16 residues. Germline V CDR1 and CDR2: KGHSH, LQKENI. Trimming pared 3 bases from V and 8 bases from J, leaving 22 bases between. CDR3 protein: CASSPPGGPSVRGYTF. CDR3 nucleotides: TGTGCCAGCTCACCTCCGGGGGGGCCGAGTGTTAGAGGCTACACCTTC.

The V and J genes are TRBV29-1 and TRBJ1-5, with 9 bases that match TRBD1. Looked up from germline, CDR1 is SQVTM and CDR2 is ANQGSEA. The CDR3 covers 14 residues. V gave up 6 bases and J gave up 5 bases; unmatched junction bases: 8. The CDR3 loop is CSVQDRGEDQPQHF. DNA for the CDR3: TGCAGCGTCCAGGACAGGGGAGAGGATCAGCCCCAGCATTTT.

This chain links TRBV27 with TRBJ2-1; D unresolved. V was shortened by 6 bases and J by 7 bases, with 22 bases between the two germline ends. CDR1 and CDR2 (germline): MNHEY, SMNVEV (reference sequence). The CDR3 extends over 16 amino acids. The CDR3 sequence: CASSLNAGSTRNEQFF. CDR3 in DNA: TGTGCCAGCAGCCTAAATGCTGGGTCTACGAGGAATGAGCAGTTCTTC.

This chain links TRBV29-1 with TRBJ2-7, with TRBD1 identical over 8 bases. Germline values: CDR1 SQVTM, CDR2 ANQGSEA. The CDR3 totals 13 residues. The J segment lost 6 bases and the V segment lost 8 bases, leaving 12 bases of the junction unmatched. For the CDR3, the DNA is TGCAGCTTCTCCGGGACAGGCCAGGTCGAGCAGTACTTC. Encoded protein: CSFSGTGQVEQYF.

The chain employs TRBV9 and TRBJ1-1; a weak D match, TRBD1 (5 bases). CDR3 size: 12 residues. Germline V gene data show CDR1 as SGDLS and CDR2 as YYNGEE. V lost 0 bases and J lost 11, with 11 bases in between. CDR3 in amino acids: CASSVEEGSAFF. The CDR3 DNA reads TGTGCCAGCAGCGTAGAGGAGGGGAGCGCTTTCTTT.

This chain uses TRBV10-1 with TRBJ2-1; TRBD2 might be the D (5 bases). This CDR3 contains 14 residues. The germline CDR1 and CDR2 sequences are WNHNN and SYGVQD (reference sequence). V shed 3 bases and J shed 5 bases, with 11 bases lying between them. The CDR3 DNA is TGCGCCAGCAGTGAAGGACTCCACGACAATGAGCAGTTCTTC. It specifies CASSEGLHDNEQFF.

J is TRBJ2-3 and V is TRBV5-1, with 8 bases fitting TRBD2. The V segment lost 3 bases and the J segment 2 bases; nucleotides outside the gene matches: 5. The CDR3 extends over 15 amino acids. The germline CDR1 and CDR2 sequences are SGHRS and YFSETQ. The CDR3 nucleotides read TGCGCCAGCAGCTCAGGACTAGCTTTCACAGATACGCAGTATTTT. Its protein is CASSSGLAFTDTQYF. Full variable domain (rest looked up from reference TRBV5-1 and TRBJ2-3): KAGVTQTPRYLIKTRGQQVTLSCSPISGHRSVSWYQQTPGQGLQFLFEYFSETQRNKGNFPGRFSGRQFSNSRSEMNVSTLELGDSALYLCASSSGLAFTDTQYFGPGTRLTVL.

The J gene is TRBJ2-7, the V gene TRBV7-9; no definite D call. Germline V CDR1 and CDR2: SEHNR, FQNEAQ (reference sequence). Trimming stripped 1 base from V and 4 bases from J, with 8 bases between. CDR3 size: 13 residues. Here the CDR3 DNA reads TGTGCCAGCAGCTTAGGATACAGTTACGAGCAGTACTTC. As protein: CASSLGYSYEQYF.

In its sample, this clone was seen once. The chain has TRBV10-1 and TRBJ2-7; D is unclear. Germline values: CDR1 WNHNN, CDR2 SYGVQD (reference sequence). This CDR3 is built from 15 residues. The germline V and J ends were trimmed by 2 bases and 4 bases, with 15 bases remaining between them. CDR3 in amino acids: CASSELPGPNYEQYF. Written as DNA, the CDR3 is TGCGCCAGCAGTGAGCTACCCGGTCCCAATTACGAGCAGTACTTC.

V and J are TRBV9 and TRBJ1-2; 7 nucleotides line up with TRBD1. The CDR3 runs to 16 residues. Trimming cost V 0 bases and J 3 bases; bases outside gene matches: 8. Germline V CDR1 and CDR2: SGDLS, YYNGEE. CDR3 nucleotides: TGTGCCAGCAGCGTAGGGTTCCAGGGGGAGGACTATGGCTACACCTTC. Translation: CASSVGFQGEDYGYTF.

The count of this clone is one. The chain recombines TRBV19 with TRBJ2-1; 9 nucleotides line up with TRBD1. CDR3 length: 16 residues. Per the germline V gene, CDR1 is LNHDA and CDR2 is SQIVND (reference sequence). V shed 2 bases, J shed 2 bases, and the junction held 4 bases outside the gene matches. CDR3 amino acids: CASSIWGQGTYNEQFF. Here the CDR3 DNA reads TGTGCCAGTAGTATATGGGGACAGGGAACCTACAATGAGCAGTTCTTC.

This clone has a single count. The rearrangement joins TRBV11-2 to TRBJ1-1; D unclear. The CDR3 contains 14 residues. Germline assignment: CDR1 SGHAT and CDR2 FQNNGV. Trimming removed 2 bases from V and 0 bases from J, with 7 bases in between. Written as DNA, the CDR3 is TGTGCCAGCAGCTTAATGGCGGTGAACACTGAAGCTTTCTTT. It codes for CASSLMAVNTEAFF.

V and J are TRBV11-2 and TRBJ2-7; tentative D call: TRBD2 (6 bases). V shed 2 bases and J shed 3 bases, with 17 bases lying between them. The germline V gene has CDR1 SGHAT and CDR2 FQNNGV. The CDR3 is made up of 16 amino acids. As DNA, the CDR3 is TGTGCCAGCAGCTTAAGGGGCGCCGGGAGAGACTACGAGCAGTACTTC. Its translation is CASSLRGAGRDYEQYF.

The chain recombines TRBV5-6 with TRBJ2-5; 7 positions agree with TRBD2. The germline V gene encodes CDR1 SGHDT and CDR2 YYEEEE. The CDR3 runs to 17 residues. Trimming took 0 bases from V and 0 from J; bases not matched to a gene: 8. In nucleotides, the CDR3 is TGTGCCAGCAGCTTGGTAGGGCGAGCGGGAAACCAAGAGACCCAGTACTTC. It encodes CASSLVGRAGNQETQYF.

This chain connects TRBV30 to TRBJ1-2; 8 bases fit TRBD1. CDR1 GTSNPN and CDR2 SVGIG come from the germline V gene (reference sequence). Unmatched junction bases numbered 5, after V lost 7 bases and J lost 1 base. The CDR3 spans 13 residues. The CDR3 DNA reads TGTGCCTCCTGGGACAGGTATAACTATGGCTACACCTTC. It is translated as CASWDRYNYGYTF.

The rearrangement links TRBV5-6 to TRBJ1-3; tentatively, D is TRBD1 (6 bases). The CDR3 runs 14 residues. Trimming left V 4 bases short and J 3 bases short, with 11 bases between. Germline CDR1 and CDR2: SGHDT and YYEEEE. The CDR3 nucleotides are TGTGCCAGCAGCAGCACAGGGTTTGGAAACACCATATATTTT. It translates to CASSSTGFGNTIYF.

There are a few counts of this clone. The chain couples TRBV6-4 to TRBJ1-4, with a possible D match to TRBD1 (5 bases). This CDR3 spans 17 amino acids. V lost 2 bases, J lost 4 bases, and 17 bases lay in between. Germline V gives CDR1 MRHNA, CDR2 SNTAGT. The CDR3 region is CASSDPAGGGNNEKLFF. The DNA of the CDR3 is TGTGCCAGCAGTGACCCCGCGGGCGGGGGTAATAATGAAAAACTGTTTTTT.

The chain combines TRBV6-1 with TRBJ2-7; 8 bases align to TRBD1. There are 14 residues in the CDR3. Germline values: CDR1 MNHNS, CDR2 SASEGT. Trimming removed 7 bases from V and 3 bases from J; junction bases left unmatched: 8. This CDR3 reads CASNVQGAFYEQYF. The CDR3 coding sequence is TGTGCCAGCAATGTGCAGGGGGCTTTCTACGAGCAGTACTTC.

The rearrangement uses TRBV30 and TRBJ2-2; 10 nucleotides agree with TRBD2. Germline V gene data show CDR1 as GTSNPN and CDR2 as SVGIG (reference sequence). V trimming: 2 bases; J trimming: 9 bases; junction bases outside the gene matches: 12. The length of the CDR3 is 16 residues. The CDR3 DNA follows: TGTGCCTGGAGTAGGGCCAGCGGGGGGGCCAACCGGGAGCTGTTTTTT. Protein: CAWSRASGGANRELFF.